Detailed here is one TCR beta chain. The specificity of this receptor is unknown. No qualities accompany the bases; no much larger clone lies one base away. The sample belongs to a study of blood T cell repertoires in COVID-19 (dated by TCRdb to 2020 to 2022). With regard to the full study: Samples covering the acute and convalescent phases of COVID-19 were provided by collaborators in the United States, Italy and Spain. The repertoires were released in a freely available public database meant as a resource for research on the immune response to SARS-CoV-2. A de-identified subject ID, COVID-19 status, age in years and sex were almost always included in the sample metadata. The dataset comprised deeply sampled blood TCRbeta repertoires from subjects exposed to, actively infected with, or recovered from COVID-19. Samples came from the ongoing ImmuneRACE study (first 160 participants) plus 1,254 subjects from 6 global collaborators. Where available, HLA class I and class II types were taken from metadata supplied by the sample provider and were not determined by assay-based typing. The material from the prospective study consisted of cDNA or gDNA derived from T cells, B-cell-depleted T cells, or PBMCs. General conclusions and limits of the study: The quantity of clinical and demographic metadata differed by source and by participant and was supplied without curation.

TCRbeta CDR3 regions were amplified from genomic DNA using the immunoSEQ Assay, a bias-controlled multiplex PCR. The original pipeline was this. Nucleated cell counts per sample were estimated from amplification of reference gene primers within the assay. To quantify the absolute abundance of each unique TCRbeta CDR3 rearrangement, sequence reads were collapsed and filtered. Productive Simpson clonality was computed per sample as the square root of Simpson's diversity index over productive rearrangements. The immuneACCESS repertoire file appears here via TCRdb, limited to in-frame rearrangements. These files lack a portion of the clones; in checked studies, under half of the deficit traces to unresolved V genes, and the cause of the others is not known. Clone size and V and J calls were adopted from that table, with D and trimming inferred from the DNA. The sample table shows 180,000 or so clones, and 70% to 90% are seen once. The ten most abundant clones make up 9.8% of the sample.

Whole blood was collected in K2EDTA tubes by collaborating institutions according to the institutions' own protocols. For TCRbeta analysis, collaborators shipped samples as frozen whole blood, isolated PBMCs, or DNA extracted from either of those sample types. The CDR3 measures 16 amino acids from cysteine to phenylalanine. CDR3 DNA is the only sequence kept; it has 48 bases, read in frame from the first base. V is trimmed back by 3 bases and J by 5 bases, and the junction contains 6 bases that no gene match accounts for. As encoded in the germline V gene (reference sequence), CDR1 is SGHNT while CDR2 is YYREEE.

This chain is built from TRBV5-4 and TRBJ1-5; 12 nucleotides in the junction match TRBD1. The TCR comes from an elderly woman with acute or convalescent COVID-19. Source material: peripheral blood. The nucleotides read TGTGCCAGCAGCTCGACCGGGACAGGGGGCGATCAGCCCCAGCATTTT. Translated, this gives CASSSTGTGGDQPQHF.